These T cell receptor beta chains were read from a single sample in a study of T cell responses to AZD1222 COVID-19 vaccine. TCRdb's table, derived via immunoSEQ multiplex PCR, lists solely in-frame clones and lacks some. In the table there are some 150,000 clones, 88% of which are singletons. The source was peripheral blood, collected 28 days after the second AZD1222 dose. The origin of the receptors is an adult who received the AZD1222 COVID-19 vaccine. The CDR3 runs from the conserved cysteine through the conserved F or W. Each record gives: V gene, J gene, D gene, CDR3 protein, CDR3 DNA. D genes are given only for firm matches.

TRBV6-1	TRBJ1-1	.	CASSEIENTEAFF	TGTGCCAGCAGTGAGATCGAGAACACTGAAGCTTTCTTT
TRBV5-1	TRBJ1-4	.	CASSLDGDLSTNEKLFF	TGCGCCAGCAGCTTGGATGGGGACTTGTCGACTAATGAAAAACTGTTTTTT
TRBV29-1	TRBJ1-2	TRBD1	CSARDRGGGGYTF	TGCAGCGCCCGGGACAGAGGAGGGGGAGGCTACACCTTC
TRBV10-3	TRBJ2-2	.	CATDGTGELFF	TGTGCCACGGACGGGACCGGGGAGCTGTTTTTT
TRBV4-3	TRBJ2-1	.	CASSQSTGLEQFF	TGCGCCAGCAGCCAATCCACAGGTCTCGAGCAGTTCTTC
TRBV3-1/TRBV3-2	TRBJ2-2	.	CASSQPTGPMQAGELFF	TGTGCCAGCAGCCAACCAACAGGTCCAATGCAGGCCGGGGAGCTGTTTTTT
TRBV3-1/TRBV3-2	TRBJ2-5	.	CASSLGAPETQYF	TGTGCCAGCAGCCTCGGGGCTCCAGAGACCCAGTACTTC
TRBV6-5	TRBJ1-1	.	CASSYGSGYTEAFF	TGTGCCAGCAGTTACGGGTCGGGATACACTGAAGCTTTCTTT
TRBV30	TRBJ1-2	TRBD1	CAWRGQGTNYGYTF	TGTGCCTGGAGGGGACAGGGAACTAACTATGGCTACACCTTC
TRBV7-3	TRBJ1-1	TRBD1	CASSARGPKGEAFF	TGTGCCAGCAGCGCCAGGGGGCCTAAGGGGGAAGCTTTCTTT
TRBV4-3	TRBJ2-3	.	CASSQDSETDTQYF	TGCGCCAGCAGCCAAGATTCAGAAACAGATACGCAGTATTTT
TRBV23-1	TRBJ1-1	.	CASFPRGKWNTEAFF	TGCGCCAGTTTCCCACGGGGGAAGTGGAACACTGAAGCTTTCTTT
TRBV3-1/TRBV3-2	TRBJ1-6	.	CASSLGQILNSPLHF	TGTGCCAGCAGCTTAGGACAGATACTAAATTCACCCCTCCACTTT
TRBV7-8	TRBJ2-1	.	CASSFLHEQFF	TGTGCCAGCAGCTTCTTACATGAGCAGTTCTTC
TRBV3-1/TRBV3-2	TRBJ1-2	.	CASSQGSGFGYGYTF	TGTGCCAGCAGCCAAGGATCTGGCTTCGGCTATGGCTACACCTTC
TRBV6-6	TRBJ2-2	.	CASSRQRTGELFF	TGTGCCAGCAGTCGACAACGGACCGGGGAGCTGTTTTTT
TRBV5-4	TRBJ2-7	TRBD2	CASSLRGRGDAYEQYF	TGTGCCAGCAGCCTTCGAGGGCGGGGGGACGCCTACGAGCAGTACTTC
TRBV6-5	TRBJ1-2	TRBD1	CASSLDRGSYGYTF	TGTGCCAGCTCGCTGGACAGGGGTAGCTATGGCTACACCTTC